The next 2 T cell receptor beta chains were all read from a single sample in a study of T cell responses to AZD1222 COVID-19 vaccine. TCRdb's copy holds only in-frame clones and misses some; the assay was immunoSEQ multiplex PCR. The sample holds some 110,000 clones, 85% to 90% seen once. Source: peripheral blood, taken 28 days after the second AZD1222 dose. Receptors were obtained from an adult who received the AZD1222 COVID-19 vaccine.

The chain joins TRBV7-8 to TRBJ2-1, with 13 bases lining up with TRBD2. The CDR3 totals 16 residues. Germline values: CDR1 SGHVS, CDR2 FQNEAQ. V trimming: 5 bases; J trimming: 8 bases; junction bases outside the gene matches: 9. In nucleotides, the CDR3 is TGTGCCAGCAGCCGCACTAGCGGGGGGGCCCATGATGAGCAGTTCTTC. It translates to CASSRTSGGAHDEQFF.

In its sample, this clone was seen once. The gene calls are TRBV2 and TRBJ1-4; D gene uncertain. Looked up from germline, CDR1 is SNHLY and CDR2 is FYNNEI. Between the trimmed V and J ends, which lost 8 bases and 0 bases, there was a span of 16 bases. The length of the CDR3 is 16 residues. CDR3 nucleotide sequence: TGTGCCAGCTTTTCTGGATTTTATGCAACTAATGAAAAACTGTTTTTT. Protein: CASFSGFYATNEKLFF.